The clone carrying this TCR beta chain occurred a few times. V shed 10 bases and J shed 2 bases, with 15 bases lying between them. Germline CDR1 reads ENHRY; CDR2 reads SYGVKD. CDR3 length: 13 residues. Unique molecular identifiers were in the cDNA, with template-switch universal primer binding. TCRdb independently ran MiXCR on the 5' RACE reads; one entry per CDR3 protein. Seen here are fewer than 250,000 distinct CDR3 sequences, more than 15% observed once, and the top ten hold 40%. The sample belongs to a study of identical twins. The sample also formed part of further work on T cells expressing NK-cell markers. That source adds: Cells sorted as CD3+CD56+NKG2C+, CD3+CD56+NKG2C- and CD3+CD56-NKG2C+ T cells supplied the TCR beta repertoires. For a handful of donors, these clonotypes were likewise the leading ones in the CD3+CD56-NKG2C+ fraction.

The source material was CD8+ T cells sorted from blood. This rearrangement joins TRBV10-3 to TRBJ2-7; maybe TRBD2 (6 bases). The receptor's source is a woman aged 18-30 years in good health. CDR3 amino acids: CATGVSAPYEQYF. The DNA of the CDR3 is TGTGCCACGGGAGTCTCCGCCCCCTACGAGCAGTACTTC.